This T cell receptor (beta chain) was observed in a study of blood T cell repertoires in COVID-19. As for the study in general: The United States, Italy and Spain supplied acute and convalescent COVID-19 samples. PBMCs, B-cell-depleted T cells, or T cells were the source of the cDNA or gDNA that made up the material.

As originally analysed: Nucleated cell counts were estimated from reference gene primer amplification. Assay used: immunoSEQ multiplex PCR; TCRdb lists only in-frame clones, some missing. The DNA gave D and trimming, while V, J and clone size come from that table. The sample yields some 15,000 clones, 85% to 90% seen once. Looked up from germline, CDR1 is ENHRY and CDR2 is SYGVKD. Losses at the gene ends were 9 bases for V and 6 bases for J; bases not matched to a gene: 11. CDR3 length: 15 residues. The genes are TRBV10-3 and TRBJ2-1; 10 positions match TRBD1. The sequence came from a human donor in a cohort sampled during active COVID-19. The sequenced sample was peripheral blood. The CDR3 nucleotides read TGTGCCATAGGCCCGGGACAGGGGATCTCCAATGAGCAGTTCTTC. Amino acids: CAIGPGQGISNEQFF.